This T cell receptor beta chain was recovered during a study of blood T cell repertoires in COVID-19. Overall study: The cDNA or gDNA used as material had been derived from T cells, B-cell-depleted T cells, or PBMCs.

Sequencing used immunoSEQ multiplex PCR; TCRdb keeps in-frame clones, though not all of them. This sample has 200,000 or so clones, with 80% found just once. This clone was seen a handful of times. The CDR3 spans 15 residues. The germline CDR1 and CDR2 sequences are SGHAT and FQDESV (reference sequence). Trimming took 2 bases from V and 9 from J, leaving 14 bases between them. The source of this sequence is a woman aged 40 to 55 with acute COVID-19. The chain combines TRBV11-1 with TRBJ1-6; D is ambiguous. The sequenced sample consisted of PBMCs or T cells enriched from blood (not recorded which). CDR3 protein: CASSLLGDRGSPLHF. The CDR3 DNA sequence: TGTGCCAGCAGCTTACTTGGCGACCGGGGTTCACCCCTCCACTTT.